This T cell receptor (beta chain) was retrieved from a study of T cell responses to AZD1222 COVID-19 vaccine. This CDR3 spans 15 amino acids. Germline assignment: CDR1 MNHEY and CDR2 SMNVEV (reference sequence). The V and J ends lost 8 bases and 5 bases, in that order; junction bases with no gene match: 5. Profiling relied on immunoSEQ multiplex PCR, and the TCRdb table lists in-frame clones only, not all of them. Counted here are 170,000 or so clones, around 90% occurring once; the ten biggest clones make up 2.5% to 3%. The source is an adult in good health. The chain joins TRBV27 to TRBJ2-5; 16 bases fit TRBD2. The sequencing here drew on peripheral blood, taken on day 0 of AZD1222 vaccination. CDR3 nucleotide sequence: TGTGCCAGCGGGACTAGCGGGAGGGTGTGGGAGACCCAGTACTTC. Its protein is CASGTSGRVWETQYF.